The source of this TCR beta chain is a study of T cell responses to AZD1222 COVID-19 vaccine. Method: immunoSEQ multiplex PCR; TCRdb's copy keeps in-frame clones and lacks some. The table includes 140,000 to 150,000 clones, more than 75% detected once. This CDR3 contains 15 residues. V dropped 4 bases and J dropped 3; count of bases not matched to a gene: 7. CDR1 and CDR2 from the germline V gene are MNHNS and SASEGT. This material consisted of peripheral blood, taken 28 days after the second AZD1222 dose. The V gene is TRBV6-1, the J gene TRBJ1-2; 8 nucleotides line up with TRBD1. The sequence was collected from an adult who received the AZD1222 COVID-19 vaccine. The CDR3 here is CASSVAPGQDYGYTF. Here the CDR3 DNA reads TGTGCCAGCAGTGTAGCCCCGGGACAGGACTATGGCTACACCTTC.